Shown below are 20 T cell receptor beta chains from a single sample sequenced in a study of cytomegalovirus exposure and HLA in healthy donors. PCR amplification relied on 60 Vbeta primers (plus 13 Jbeta primers). Only in-frame clones appear in the TCRdb table, and some are missing; sequencing was by immunoSEQ multiplex PCR. This table holds approximately 100,000 clones. The sequenced material came from PBMCs. Receptor source: a man in his fifties or sixties in good health and CMV-seronegative.

This chain joins TRBV5-1 and TRBJ2-7; 9 nucleotides line up with TRBD1. V lost 3 bases, J lost 5 bases, and 9 bases stayed unmatched. Germline V gene sequence: CDR1 SGHRS, CDR2 YFSETQ. The CDR3 sequence is 15 residues long. The CDR3 sequence is CASSSRTGDPHEQYF. The CDR3 coding sequence is TGCGCCAGCAGCTCCCGGACAGGGGATCCCCACGAGCAGTACTTC.

Worth noting for this clone: Its ends do not fully match the called genes, so a read error is possible. V usage is TRBV5-1 and J usage is TRBJ2-1; 7 bases match TRBD2. CDR3 length: 14 amino acids. Looked up from germline, CDR1 is SGHRS and CDR2 is YFSETQ. The CDR3 sequence is CASRGSASSNEQFF. Written as DNA, the CDR3 is TGCGCCAGCCGCGGGAGTGCATCCTCCAATGAGCAGTTCTTC. Based on the CDR3 plus reference TRBV5-1 and TRBJ2-1, the full variable domain is KAGVTQTPRYLIKTRGQQVTLSCSPISGHRSVSWYQQTPGQGLQFLFEYFSETQRNKGNFPGRFSGRQFSNSRSEMNVSTLELGDSALYLCASRGSASSNEQFFGPGTRLTVL.

The chain employs TRBV5-6 and TRBJ1-5; D not certain. CDR3 size: 12 residues. The V end lost 8 bases, the J end lost 7 bases, and 13 bases lay between the germline ends. Germline CDR1 and CDR2: SGHDT and YYEEEE. DNA for the CDR3: TGTGCCAGTGGCACCTCGGGGCAGCCCCAGCATTTT. Protein: CASGTSGQPQHF.

The chain links TRBV6-5 to TRBJ2-7; 7 positions match TRBD1. V was pared by 2 bases and J by 11 bases, with 6 bases of the junction left unmatched. This CDR3 has 12 amino acids. Germline V lookup: CDR1 MNHEY, CDR2 SVGAGI. This CDR3 reads CASSYTTGEEYF. The CDR3 nucleotides are TGTGCCAGCAGTTACACAACAGGGGAAGAGTACTTC.

The chain employs TRBV18 and TRBJ1-2; TRBD1 matches at 7 bases. The germline gives CDR1 KGHSH, CDR2 LQKENI. J lost 5 bases, V lost 1 base, and 4 bases had no gene match. The CDR3 loop spans 14 amino acids. CDR3 sequence reads: CASSPQGQMYGYTF. DNA for the CDR3: TGTGCCAGCTCACCACAGGGACAGATGTATGGCTACACCTTC.

The chain uses TRBV7-2 and TRBJ2-5, with 7 bases fitting TRBD2. The CDR3 consists of 14 residues. CDR1 is SGHTA, CDR2 FQGNSA, per germline. Losses at the gene ends were 1 base for V and 1 base for J; bases not matched to a gene: 0. The CDR3 nucleotides read TGTGCCAGCAGCTTAGGCGGGAGCCAAGAGACCCAGTACTTC. Encoded protein: CASSLGGSQETQYF.

This chain joins TRBV19 and TRBJ2-1; 12 positions match TRBD2. The V segment lost 2 bases and the J segment 6 bases; nucleotides outside the gene matches: 11. The CDR3 has 18 residues. Germline values: CDR1 LNHDA, CDR2 SQIVND (reference sequence). The CDR3 protein is CASSINPGASGGVNEQFF. Written as DNA, the CDR3 is TGTGCCAGTAGTATAAACCCCGGGGCTAGCGGGGGGGTCAATGAGCAGTTCTTC.

The chain employs TRBV4-3 and TRBJ2-7, with 9 bases that match TRBD1. Germline trimming cut 3 bases from V and 7 bases from J; bases unmatched to any gene: 7. This CDR3 has 14 amino acids. Germline-derived CDR1 and CDR2 are LGHNA and YSLEER. The CDR3 loop reads CASSHRQGVGEQYF. DNA of the CDR3: TGCGCCAGCAGCCACCGACAGGGGGTGGGGGAGCAGTACTTC.

The DNA of the CDR3 is TGTGCCAGCACCCTAGGACAGGGAGGAGAGCAGTACTTC. Protein sequence: CASTLGQGGEQYF. The chain couples TRBV2 to TRBJ2-7, with 8 nucleotides matching TRBD1. The CDR3 sequence is 13 residues long. V trimming: 7 bases; J trimming: 7 bases; junction bases outside the gene matches: 9. CDR1 and CDR2 (germline): SNHLY, FYNNEI.

The CDR3 here is CASSYNGGSDTQYF. The CDR3 nucleotides are TGTGCCAGCAGTTACAACGGAGGGTCAGATACGCAGTATTTT. The chain joins TRBV6-6 to TRBJ2-3, with D perhaps TRBD2 (6 bases). V lost 2 bases and J 4 bases, leaving 10 bases between the germline ends. The CDR3 totals 14 residues. CDR1 and CDR2 from the germline V gene are MNHNY and SVGAGI (reference sequence).

The chain links TRBV11-2 to TRBJ1-2, with a possible D match to TRBD1 (6 bases). The CDR3 sequence is 16 residues long. Germline CDR1 is SGHAT and CDR2 is FQNNGV. The V end lost 4 bases, the J end lost 2 bases, and 17 bases lay between the germline ends. The DNA for the CDR3 is TGTGCCAGCAGCTCGTCGTGGGGCAGGGGCAACTATGGCTACACCTTC. It specifies CASSSSWGRGNYGYTF.

The gene calls are TRBV4-1 and TRBJ2-7; TRBD1 matches 8 bases. The CDR3 sequence is 15 residues long. Germline CDR1 is MGHRA and CDR2 is YSYEKL. V lost 4 bases to trimming and J lost 1 base; unmatched junction nucleotides: 6. In DNA form, the CDR3 reads TGCGCCAGCAGCCGTCCCGGACAGGGATCCTACGAGCAGTACTTC. This gives the protein CASSRPGQGSYEQYF.

V is TRBV18 and J is TRBJ1-3, with D unresolved. The CDR3 has 15 residues. The germline CDR1 and CDR2 sequences are KGHSH and LQKENI. V lost 1 base, J lost 4 bases, and 11 bases lay in between. The CDR3 protein is CASSPQGVEGNTIYF. The CDR3 DNA sequence: TGTGCCAGCTCACCACAGGGAGTGGAAGGAAACACCATATATTTT. Supplemented by reference TRBV18 and TRBJ1-3, the full variable domain reads NAGVMQNPRHLVRRRGQEARLRCSPMKGHSHVYWYRQLPEEGLKFMVYLQKENIIDESGMPKERFSAEFPKEGPSILRIQQVVRGDSAAYFCASSPQGVEGNTIYFGEGSWLTVV.

V and J are TRBV27 and TRBJ2-1; TRBD2 matches at 9 bases. Germline CDR1 is MNHEY and CDR2 is SMNVEV (reference sequence). The ends lost 3 bases at V and 2 bases at J; junction bases unmatched: 5. The CDR3 loop spans 16 amino acids. The CDR3 nucleotides read TGTGCCAGCAGTTTGGGCCTAGCGGGGCCCTACAATGAGCAGTTCTTC. Protein product: CASSLGLAGPYNEQFF.

V usage is TRBV6-1 and J usage is TRBJ1-6; 8 bases are a match to TRBD1. CDR1 is MNHNS, CDR2 SASEGT, per germline. J lost 6 bases, V lost 4 bases, and 5 bases had no gene match. The CDR3 contains 15 residues. DNA for the CDR3: TGTGCCAGCAGTGGGCCAGACAGGGGTAATTCACCCCTCCACTTT. It translates to CASSGPDRGNSPLHF.

The chain recombines TRBV5-4 with TRBJ1-2, with D possibly TRBD1 on 5 matching bases. The germline V gene encodes CDR1 SGHNT and CDR2 YYREEE (reference sequence). Trimming took 2 bases from V and 5 from J, leaving 13 bases between them. The CDR3 length is 14 residues. CDR3: CASSFAGEAYGYTF. In nucleotides, the CDR3 is TGTGCCAGCAGCTTCGCGGGGGAAGCGTATGGCTACACCTTC.

The chain couples TRBV4-3 to TRBJ1-1; D is possibly TRBD1 (5 bases). The CDR3 spans 15 residues. The ends were cut back, 1 base at V and 3 bases at J, with 12 bases in the middle. Germline CDR1 and CDR2: LGHNA and YSLEER. This CDR3 is CASSQARGEDTEAFF. Here the CDR3 DNA reads TGCGCCAGCAGCCAAGCCCGGGGGGAGGACACTGAAGCTTTCTTT.

The chain combines TRBV29-1 with TRBJ1-3; TRBD1 matches 7 bases. V shed 7 bases, J shed 3 bases, and the junction held 6 bases outside the gene matches. CDR3 size: 13 residues. The V gene's germline CDR1 is SQVTM and CDR2 ANQGSEA. CDR3 bases: TGCAGCGCGGAGGGACAGAATGGAAACACCATATATTTT. Translation: CSAEGQNGNTIYF.

The chain employs TRBV7-2 and TRBJ2-3; 9 bases are a match to TRBD2. J gave up 2 bases and V 3 bases, and 6 bases lay outside the gene matches. CDR3 size: 16 residues. CDR1 is SGHTA, CDR2 FQGNSA, per germline. CDR3 DNA sequence: TGTGCCAGCAGCTTTGGGCGGGGGGGGCACACAGATACGCAGTATTTT. It encodes CASSFGRGGHTDTQYF.

The chain carries TRBV7-2 and TRBJ1-3; D uncertain. The germline V gene has CDR1 SGHTA and CDR2 FQGNSA. The germline V and J ends were trimmed by 2 bases and 4 bases, with 9 bases remaining between them. CDR3 length: 14 residues. This CDR3 reads CASSLPEKGNTIYF. The CDR3 DNA sequence: TGTGCCAGCAGCTTACCGGAGAAAGGAAACACCATATATTTT.